The text below deals with one TCR beta chain. Its specificity is not known. Other DNA sequences of this sample code for an identical CDR3. This specimen comes from a study of OX40 agonist ivuxolimab in advanced cancers. Overall study results and limits: Patients who responded partially at 0.1-3.0 mg/kg showed clonal expansion ranking among the lowest. In a subset of nonresponders, normalized T-cell clonal expansion was also low.

Profiling relied on immunoSEQ multiplex PCR, and the TCRdb table lists in-frame clones only, not all of them. The sample records fewer than 110,000 clones, 85% to 95% being singletons. V lost 6 bases to trimming and J lost 2 bases, with 4 bases between them. Germline lookup yields CDR1 MDHEN and CDR2 SYDVKM. The CDR3 spans 11 residues. The receptor's source is an adult with an advanced solid tumor such as melanoma, head and neck, liver or kidney cancer. The sample was CD4+ or CD8+ T cells sorted from blood, taken in a trial of the OX40 agonist ivuxolimab. This rearrangement joins TRBV28 to TRBJ1-2; D is uncertain. The CDR3 coding sequence is TGTGCCAGCAGCCCCAACTATGGCTACACCTTC. This codes for CASSPNYGYTF.